A selection of T cell receptor beta chains follows, all from one sample in a study of blood T cell repertoires in COVID-19. The protocol was immunoSEQ multiplex PCR, while the TCRdb copy is restricted to in-frame clones and leaves out a portion. The repertoire holds 80,000 to 95,000 clones, with around 80% as singletons. Sequencing input: peripheral blood. All receptors derive from a woman aged 80 or older with active or convalescent COVID-19. CDR3s include the opening cysteine and the closing phenylalanine or tryptophan.

v_gene: TRBV12-5; j_gene: TRBJ1-6; len: 20; CDR3aa: CASGFFLERGRTAYNSPLHF
v_gene: TRBV9; j_gene: TRBJ1-2; len: 15; CDR3aa: CASSAQGAGYYGYTF
v_gene: TRBV19; j_gene: TRBJ1-1; len: 14; CDR3aa: CASSRQVTNTEAFF
v_gene: TRBV19; j_gene: TRBJ2-7; len: 15; CDR3aa: CASSTIDREPYEQYF
v_gene: TRBV12-3/TRBV12-4; j_gene: TRBJ1-2; len: 13; CDR3aa: CASSFQFPYGYTF
v_gene: TRBV11-3; j_gene: TRBJ2-1; len: 13; CDR3aa: CASSRDRDNEQFF
v_gene: TRBV6-5; j_gene: TRBJ2-7; len: 14; CDR3aa: CASILSTASYEQYF
v_gene: TRBV7-9; j_gene: TRBJ2-3; len: 16; CDR3aa: CASSRGTSASTDTQYF
v_gene: TRBV6-2/TRBV6-3; j_gene: TRBJ1-1; len: 15; CDR3aa: CASSYPGRGRTEAFF
v_gene: TRBV4-2; j_gene: TRBJ2-3; len: 16; CDR3aa: CASSQEASPRTDTQYF
v_gene: TRBV7-2; j_gene: TRBJ2-3; len: 13; CDR3aa: CASSLSGGDTQYF
v_gene: TRBV7-6; j_gene: TRBJ2-1; len: 19; CDR3aa: CASSLGPGTSGTYYNEQFF
v_gene: TRBV6-4; j_gene: TRBJ1-3; len: 14; CDR3aa: CASSDRQGGNTIYF
v_gene: TRBV14; j_gene: TRBJ2-7; len: 16; CDR3aa: CASSQDRGGYSYEQYF
v_gene: TRBV6-2/TRBV6-3; j_gene: TRBJ1-4; len: 16; CDR3aa: CASSFETGTGDEKLFF
v_gene: TRBV6-2/TRBV6-3; j_gene: TRBJ1-2; len: 15; CDR3aa: CASSYSRDRIYGYTF
v_gene: TRBV6-5; j_gene: TRBJ1-2; len: 11; CDR3aa: CASREGGGYTF
v_gene: TRBV6-2/TRBV6-3; j_gene: TRBJ1-2; len: 11; CDR3aa: CASSSEGGYTF
v_gene: TRBV30; j_gene: TRBJ1-2; len: 13; CDR3aa: CAWSQSGQDGYTF
v_gene: TRBV7-2; j_gene: TRBJ2-1; len: 17; CDR3aa: CASSLAGTSGGYNEQFF
v_gene: TRBV19; j_gene: TRBJ1-5; len: 14; CDR3aa: CASRGQGAGQPQHF
v_gene: TRBV19; j_gene: TRBJ1-6; len: 16; CDR3aa: CASSIDRGPVGSPLHF
v_gene: TRBV9; j_gene: TRBJ2-3; len: 16; CDR3aa: CASSAEAGDPTDTQYF
v_gene: TRBV19; j_gene: TRBJ1-3; len: 14; CDR3aa: CASRKTGSGNTIYF
v_gene: TRBV4-3; j_gene: TRBJ2-7; len: 18; CDR3aa: CASSQDPPPWRGPYEQYF
v_gene: TRBV28; j_gene: TRBJ2-7; len: 14; CDR3aa: CASSLVYASYEQYF
v_gene: TRBV6-2/TRBV6-3; j_gene: TRBJ2-5; len: 13; CDR3aa: CASSYPPGETQYF
v_gene: TRBV6-2/TRBV6-3; j_gene: TRBJ1-4; len: 14; CDR3aa: CASSRDRESEKLFF
v_gene: TRBV14; j_gene: TRBJ2-5; len: 15; CDR3aa: CASSQEQAGQETQYF
v_gene: TRBV9; j_gene: TRBJ1-3; len: 15; CDR3aa: CASSVTGNYGNTIYF
v_gene: TRBV6-2/TRBV6-3; j_gene: TRBJ1-6; len: 15; CDR3aa: CASSYQVQGYSPLHF
v_gene: TRBV3-1/TRBV3-2; j_gene: TRBJ2-7; len: 14; CDR3aa: CASSQDTQAWEQYF